The present entry profiles one T cell receptor (beta chain) with its context. PCR was performed a second time for 7 to 11 cycles using a sample-barcoded 5' primer and a J-beta primer mix. Each CDR3 protein gets one entry after TCRdb re-called the 5' RACE reads with MiXCR. This sample yields 1.5 million to 2 million distinct CDR3 sequences, of which roughly 52% are seen a single time; roughly 2% belongs to the top ten. The data are from a study of blood T cells in healthy people across ages. Sequenced sample: blood. The source is a middle-aged woman in good health.

The CDR3 region is CSADRPSTDTQYF. The CDR3, as DNA: TGCAGTGCAGACAGACCTAGCACAGATACGCAGTATTTT. The chain recombines TRBV20-1 with TRBJ2-3; possible D gene TRBD1, 5 bases. The CDR3 consists of 13 residues. Germline V lookup: CDR1 DFQATT, CDR2 SNEGSKA (reference sequence). V was clipped by 6 bases and J by 0 bases, with 10 bases between them.